Below are 30 T cell receptor beta chains sequenced from a single sample in a study of T cell repertoires in aging, cancer and after chemotherapy. Rearranged V-D-J TRB sequences were amplified with a mixed TRB-A/B primer pool. TCRdb re-derived calls from the multiplex PCR reads in MiXCR, one entry per CDR3 protein. The sample has about 900 distinct CDR3 sequences; approximately 29% are singletons. Peripheral blood genomic DNA, not sorted cells or RNA, was the template. Specimen: blood. Receptor source: a human donor with a solid tumor.

This clonotype was seen more than once but under ten times. J is TRBJ2-5 and V is TRBV20-1, with TRBD2 as a possible D gene (5 bases). V shed 5 bases and J shed 1 base, with 17 bases lying between them. This CDR3 contains 15 residues. CDR1 and CDR2 from the germline V gene are DFQATT and SNEGSKA (reference sequence). For the CDR3, the DNA is TGCAGTGCTTCTGCCAAGCGGCACCCCCAAGAGACCCAGTACTTC. Translated, it gives CSASAKRHPQETQYF.

The chain couples TRBV7-9 to TRBJ1-1; no clear D gene. The V gene's germline CDR1 is SEHNR and CDR2 FQNEAQ (reference sequence). CDR3 length: 13 amino acids. The V end was cut by 5 bases, the J end by 6 bases, with 13 bases between. CDR3 DNA sequence: TGTGCCAGCAGCCCCACGAGGACGGCTGAAGCTTTCTTT. This encodes CASSPTRTAEAFF.

In its sample, this clonotype ranks as large. V gene TRBV5-6 combines with J gene TRBJ2-4, with 7 bases identical to TRBD2. This CDR3 has 14 amino acids. J was trimmed by 6 bases and V by 5 bases; bases with no gene match: 8. The germline V gene encodes CDR1 SGHDT and CDR2 YYEEEE. CDR3 in amino acids: CASRPGGGGNIQYF. The CDR3 DNA is TGTGCCAGCAGGCCTGGGGGGGGTGGAAACATTCAGTACTTC.

By share, this clonotype ranks as large. The chain joins TRBV12-3 or TRBV12-4 to TRBJ1-2, with a weak D call TRBD1 (5 bases). The V and J ends lost 4 bases and 0 bases respectively, with 12 bases between them. The CDR3 has 15 residues. The DNA of the CDR3 is TGTGCCAGCAGTTCCTGGGACGGATCTAACTATGGCTACACCTTC. It encodes CASSSWDGSNYGYTF.

This clonotype showed up just a few times. This sequence joins TRBV20-1 and TRBJ2-3; TRBD2 matches 15 bases. The germline CDR1 and CDR2 sequences are DFQATT and SNEGSKA (reference sequence). Trimming at V came to 6 bases and at J to 2 bases, leaving 9 bases not matched to a gene. CDR3 size: 17 residues. CDR3 sequence: CSAWTSGGGPITDTQYF. In nucleotides, the CDR3 is TGCAGTGCCTGGACTAGCGGGGGGGGGCCCATCACAGATACGCAGTATTTT.

This clonotype is large (0.1 to 1%) by share. The chain recombines TRBV15 with TRBJ1-6; 10 bases align to TRBD1. This CDR3 spans 17 amino acids. V gave up 2 bases and J gave up 6 bases; unmatched junction bases: 7. Germline CDR1 is LNHNV and CDR2 is YYDKDF (reference sequence). CDR3: CATSRRDRGYSNSPLHF. The CDR3, as DNA: TGTGCCACCAGCAGACGGGACAGGGGTTATAGTAATTCACCCCTCCACTTT.

In the case of this clonotype: This may come from a read error, since a much larger clone is one base off. The rearrangement links TRBV19 to TRBJ1-3, with D tentatively TRBD1 (5 bases). Germline values: CDR1 LNHDA, CDR2 SQIVND (reference sequence). The CDR3 runs to 14 residues. The CDR3 sequence is CTSNPEGRGNTIYF. The CDR3 DNA follows: TGTACCAGTAACCCCGAGGGGCGGGGAAACACCATATATTTT.

This clonotype is categorized as medium-sized. The chain joins TRBV7-2 to TRBJ2-3; D ambiguous. The CDR3 length is 12 residues. Trimming left V 5 bases short and J 7 bases short, with 10 bases between. Germline CDR1 and CDR2: SGHTA and FQGNSA. CDR3 protein: CASSPRRNTQYF. The CDR3 DNA reads TGTGCCAGCAGCCCCCGACGGAATACGCAGTATTTT.

In its sample, this clonotype is large (0.1 to 1%). This chain connects TRBV5-6 to TRBJ1-2; D possibly corresponds to TRBD1 (5 bases). V was pared by 5 bases and J by 8 bases, with 22 bases between. The CDR3 extends over 15 amino acids. The germline CDR1 and CDR2 sequences are SGHDT and YYEEEE. CDR3 in amino acids: CASRPQLTPGRGYTF. CDR3 DNA sequence: TGTGCCAGCAGACCGCAGCTAACCCCGGGACGAGGCTACACCTTC.

About this clonotype itself: An end of the junction differs from the germline gene, which may be a read error. The chain is built from TRBV20-1 and TRBJ2-3; 7 bases agree with TRBD1. The length of the CDR3 is 14 residues. Germline CDR1 reads DFQATT; CDR2 reads SNEGSKA (reference sequence). CDR3 DNA sequence: TGCAGTGCTAGAGGTGACAGGGCCACAGATACGCATTATTTT. Translating gives CSARGDRATDTHYF.

This clonotype is large. The chain joins TRBV5-4 to TRBJ2-2, with 12 bases matching TRBD2. The CDR3 length is 15 residues. In germline, CDR1 is SGHNT, CDR2 YYREEE (reference sequence). The V and J ends lost 4 bases and 6 bases, in that order; junction bases with no gene match: 4. This chain's CDR3 is CASSPGLAGSGELFF. CDR3 DNA: TGTGCCAGCAGCCCCGGACTAGCGGGGTCCGGGGAGCTGTTTTTT.

By frequency in the sample, this clonotype is large (0.1 to 1%). J is TRBJ2-3 and V is TRBV5-4, with 10 positions matching TRBD2. The CDR3 is 16 residues long. The germline V gene has CDR1 SGHNT and CDR2 YYREEE (reference sequence). The junction had 6 bases not matched to a gene; V was cut back by 5 bases and J by 0 bases. The CDR3 is CASSARTSGSTDTQYF. The CDR3 DNA reads TGTGCCAGCAGTGCAAGGACTAGCGGTAGCACAGATACGCAGTATTTT.

The J gene is TRBJ2-3, the V gene TRBV28; 9 bases fit TRBD1. The CDR3 loop spans 15 amino acids. V was pared by 7 bases and J by 6 bases, with 11 bases of the junction left unmatched. Germline assignment: CDR1 MDHEN and CDR2 SYDVKM. The CDR3 protein is CASTSGQGVLDTQYF. The DNA of the CDR3 is TGTGCCAGCACCTCGGGACAGGGTGTGTTGGATACGCAGTATTTT.

Within the sample, this clonotype is large. The rearrangement uses TRBV6-1 and TRBJ1-2; D remains unclear. The CDR3 has 13 amino acids. The V gene lost 2 bases and the J gene lost 4 bases, with 8 bases spanning the gap. Germline V gene lookup returns CDR1 MNHNS and CDR2 SASEGT. The CDR3 protein is CASSESPIYGYTF. CDR3 in DNA: TGTGCCAGCAGTGAAAGTCCAATCTATGGCTACACCTTC.

The rearrangement links TRBV18 to TRBJ1-1, with unresolved D. CDR3 length equals 13 residues. Trimming pared 4 bases from V and 0 bases from J, leaving 6 bases between. The V gene's germline CDR1 is KGHSH and CDR2 LQKENI. CDR3 DNA: TGTGCCAGCTCACGTGTAATGAACACTGAAGCTTTCTTT. It specifies CASSRVMNTEAFF.

Worth noting for this clonotype: A much larger clone lies one base from this, so it may be a read error. J is TRBJ2-3 and V is TRBV5-6, with D possibly matching TRBD1 (5 bases). CDR3 length equals 15 residues. CDR1 and CDR2 (germline): SGHDT, YYEEEE. Trimming removed 0 bases from V and 1 base from J, with 9 bases in between. CDR3 bases: TGTGCCAGCAGCTTGGACGAAGGGGGCACAGATACGCAGTATTTT. Translating it yields CASSLDEGGTDTQYF.

Of note for this clonotype: A much larger clone lies one base from this, so it may be a read error. The chain combines TRBV10-3 with TRBJ2-5; D is perhaps TRBD2 (5 bases). Germline V gene sequence: CDR1 ENHRY, CDR2 SYGVKD. The CDR3 has 12 amino acids. The CDR3 spells CPISESGETQYF. The CDR3 DNA reads TGTCCCATCAGTGAGTCGGGGGAGACCCAGTACTTC.

By share, this clonotype ranks as large (0.1 to 1%). The rearrangement joins TRBV6-2 or TRBV6-3 to TRBJ1-5, with 7 positions matching TRBD1. The germline gives CDR1 MNHEY, CDR2 SVGEGT. This CDR3 region has 14 residues. V lost 7 bases and J lost 2; bases outside the gene matches: 5. The CDR3 loop reads CASTRTGRNQPQHF. The CDR3 DNA reads TGTGCCAGCACCCGGACAGGACGCAATCAGCCCCAGCATTTT.

This clonotype has only a few counts. V is TRBV28 and J is TRBJ2-2, with TRBD1 matching over 9 bases. Germline V gene data show CDR1 as MDHEN and CDR2 as SYDVKM. The CDR3 loop spans 14 amino acids. Losses at the gene ends were 8 bases for V and 10 bases for J; bases not matched to a gene: 11. The chain's CDR3 is CASGPGTGRLELFF. Here the CDR3 DNA reads TGTGCCAGCGGTCCCGGGACAGGGAGGCTGGAGCTGTTTTTT.

By share of the sample, this clonotype is large. The chain carries TRBV6-4 and TRBJ1-2, with 7 bases lining up with TRBD1. The CDR3 consists of 15 residues. The V gene's germline CDR1 is MRHNA and CDR2 SNTAGT. V lost 6 bases, J lost 3 bases, and 10 bases stayed unmatched. CDR3 coding DNA: TGTGCCAGCAGCGCCGGGACAGCCGGGGACTATGGCTACACCTTC. Its translation: CASSAGTAGDYGYTF.

The rearrangement joins TRBV5-4 to TRBJ2-5, with 11 bases lining up with TRBD2. This CDR3 is 16 amino acids long. From germline, CDR1 is SGHNT and CDR2 YYREEE (reference sequence). With 4 bases clipped from V and 9 bases from J, the junction kept 14 bases outside the gene matches. CDR3 residues: CASSQDNGLAGGAQYF. The DNA of the CDR3 is TGTGCCAGCAGCCAAGATAACGGCCTAGCGGGGGGAGCCCAGTACTTC. Full variable domain (rest looked up from reference TRBV5-4 and TRBJ2-5): ETGVTQSPTHLIKTRGQQVTLRCSSQSGHNTVSWYQQALGQGPQFIFQYYREEENGRGNFPPRFSGLQFPNYSSELNVNALELDDSALYLCASSQDNGLAGGAQYFGPGTRLLVL.

The chain combines TRBV7-9 with TRBJ2-7; D is undetermined. V lost 1 base, J lost 4 bases, and 11 bases lay in between. CDR3 length: 14 amino acids. Germline CDR1 SEHNR, CDR2 FQNEAQ (reference sequence). The CDR3: CASSLGLDWYEQYF. CDR3 bases: TGTGCCAGCAGCTTAGGCCTTGATTGGTACGAGCAGTACTTC.

In regard to this clonotype: A much larger clone is a single base away; this may be a read error. This CDR3 fails to terminate in the conserved phenylalanine or tryptophan, so it likely reflects a read error. V gene TRBV5-6 combines with J gene TRBJ2-5; D might be TRBD2 (5 bases). V was cut by 2 bases and J by 3 bases, with 8 bases left in between. Germline CDR1 reads SGHDT; CDR2 reads YYEEEE. This CDR3 contains 13 residues. In DNA form, the CDR3 reads TGTGCCAGCAGCTTAAGAGGGAAAGAGACCCAGTACTTG. Translating it yields CASSLRGKETQYL.

The chain is built from TRBV7-9 and TRBJ1-3; 8 bases agree with TRBD1. V shed 5 bases, J shed 2 bases, and the junction held 2 bases outside the gene matches. Germline V gene lookup returns CDR1 SEHNR and CDR2 FQNEAQ (reference sequence). The CDR3 has 14 amino acids. CDR3 in DNA: TGTGCCAGCAGCCCGACAGGGGCTGGAAACACCATATATTTT. Amino acid sequence: CASSPTGAGNTIYF.

This rearrangement joins TRBV4-3 to TRBJ2-2; TRBD2 matches 8 bases. The germline V gene has CDR1 LGHNA and CDR2 YSLEER. The V segment lost 0 bases and the J segment 7 bases; nucleotides outside the gene matches: 13. CDR3 length: 18 residues. CDR3 region: CASSQDWAIAGRGGELFF. CDR3 nucleotide sequence: TGCGCCAGCAGCCAAGATTGGGCAATAGCGGGGAGGGGCGGGGAGCTGTTTTTT.

This clonotype qualifies as large. This chain uses TRBV12-3 or TRBV12-4 with TRBJ2-7; 8 bases fit TRBD2. V shed 7 bases and J 6 bases; nucleotides not matched to a gene: 8. The CDR3 loop spans 13 amino acids. Here the CDR3 DNA reads TGTGCCAGCACCTACCCGGGGGGGGGCGAGCAGTACTTC. Its protein product is CASTYPGGGEQYF.

CDR3 sequence reads: CASSLDRGTGELFF. The CDR3 DNA reads TGCGCCAGCAGCTTGGACAGGGGTACCGGGGAGCTGTTTTTT. The rearrangement links TRBV5-1 to TRBJ2-2, with 7 bases lining up with TRBD1. This CDR3 is built from 14 residues. CDR1 is SGHRS, CDR2 YFSETQ, per germline. The trim removed 0 bases at V and 5 bases at J, leaving 1 base unmatched.

The chain combines TRBV5-1 with TRBJ2-5, with TRBD2 identical over 7 bases. V shed 3 bases and J 5 bases; nucleotides not matched to a gene: 10. CDR3 length equals 15 residues. Germline assignment: CDR1 SGHRS and CDR2 YFSETQ. The CDR3, as DNA: TGCGCCAGCAGCTCGATGGGGGGAGGGGAGGAGACCCAGTACTTC. It translates to CASSSMGGGEETQYF. Full variable domain (outside the CDR3, taken from reference TRBV5-1 and TRBJ2-5): KAGVTQTPRYLIKTRGQQVTLSCSPISGHRSVSWYQQTPGQGLQFLFEYFSETQRNKGNFPGRFSGRQFSNSRSEMNVSTLELGDSALYLCASSSMGGGEETQYFGPGTRLLVL.

This clonotype is large by share. The V call is TRBV30, the J call TRBJ2-2; D tentatively reads TRBD1 or TRBD2 (6 bases each). CDR1 is GTSNPN and CDR2 is SVGIG in the germline V gene (reference sequence). V gave up 3 bases and J gave up 4 bases, with 12 bases separating them. The CDR3 extends over 14 amino acids. The CDR3 nucleotides read TGTGCCTGGAGCTGGGGGGCGGGCACCGGGGAGCTGTTTTTT. Amino acids: CAWSWGAGTGELFF.

This clonotype is large. The chain employs TRBV19 and TRBJ2-2; TRBD2 is a possible D gene (6 bases). V gave up 3 bases and J gave up 0 bases, with 11 bases separating them. CDR1 is LNHDA, CDR2 SQIVND, per germline (reference sequence). CDR3 length: 16 amino acids. This chain's CDR3 is CASSMGWGANTGELFF. The CDR3 DNA sequence: TGTGCCAGTAGTATGGGCTGGGGGGCGAACACCGGGGAGCTGTTTTTT.